One sample yielded the 14 T cell receptor beta chains listed below, sequenced in a study of control samples from healthy donors and cancer patients. Sequencing used immunoSEQ multiplex PCR; TCRdb keeps in-frame clones, though not all of them. The sample gives over 150,000 clones, around 93% of which show up once; roughly 1.5% is in the top ten. Sequenced: blood. The receptors stem from a man younger than 30 in good health.

The CDR3 is CASSYALGGRNEQYF. The CDR3, as DNA: TGTGCCAGCAGTTACGCCTTAGGGGGGCGCAACGAGCAGTACTTC. The chain couples TRBV6-5 to TRBJ2-7; possibly TRBD1 or TRBD2 for D (6 bases each). With 2 bases removed from V and 5 bases from J, the gap between germline ends came to 16 bases. The CDR3 has 15 residues. Germline V gives CDR1 MNHEY, CDR2 SVGAGI.

The V and J genes are TRBV7-9 and TRBJ1-1; D not resolved. With 1 base removed from V and 0 bases from J, the gap between germline ends came to 6 bases. Germline CDR1 reads SEHNR; CDR2 reads FQNEAQ (reference sequence). The CDR3 loop spans 14 amino acids. Here the CDR3 DNA reads TGTGCCAGCAGCTTAGTTAAGATGAACACTGAAGCTTTCTTT. Residues: CASSLVKMNTEAFF.

This clone has more than one count but fewer than ten. The chain is built from TRBV5-6 and TRBJ2-1; no firm D call. Trimming stripped 5 bases from V and 9 bases from J, with 9 bases between. The CDR3 is 11 amino acids. CDR1 and CDR2 (germline): SGHDT, YYEEEE. DNA of the CDR3: TGTGCCAGCAGTTCTTTGAGTGAGCAGTTCTTC. Amino acid sequence: CASSSLSEQFF.

The rearrangement joins TRBV30 to TRBJ1-1, with D hard to call. Deletions cut 1 base from V and 11 bases from J, with 23 bases between. The CDR3 covers 15 residues. Looked up from germline, CDR1 is GTSNPN and CDR2 is SVGIG (reference sequence). CDR3 amino acids: CAWSAPGGGRDDAFF. CDR3 DNA sequence: TGTGCCTGGAGTGCGCCCGGCGGCGGAAGAGACGACGCTTTCTTT.

J is TRBJ2-3 and V is TRBV5-6; no clear D gene. Trimming removed 0 bases at V and 2 bases at J, with 10 bases between. This CDR3 region has 15 residues. Germline V gene data show CDR1 as SGHDT and CDR2 as YYEEEE. CDR3 region: CASSLDGRDTDTQYF. DNA for the CDR3: TGTGCCAGCAGCTTGGACGGACGTGACACAGATACGCAGTATTTT.

For the CDR3, the DNA is TGTGCCAGCCGATGGACAGGGGGATACAATGAGCAGTTCTTC. Its translation is CASRWTGGYNEQFF. The chain employs TRBV27 and TRBJ2-1, with 10 nucleotides matching TRBD1. The CDR3 totals 14 residues. Germline V gene sequence: CDR1 MNHEY, CDR2 SMNVEV (reference sequence). J lost 4 bases, V lost 8 bases, and 5 bases had no gene match.

The chain is built from TRBV7-9 and TRBJ1-2, with unresolved D. Germline V CDR1 and CDR2: SEHNR, FQNEAQ (reference sequence). The CDR3 is made up of 14 amino acids. V lost 3 bases to trimming and J lost 12 bases, with 20 bases between them. In nucleotides, the CDR3 is TGTGCCAGCAGCTTTAGTTTGGACGGCTCCTTAAACACCTTC. Protein product: CASSFSLDGSLNTF. The whole variable domain, remainder taken from reference TRBV7-9 and TRBJ1-2, is DTGVSQNPRHKITKRGQNVTFRCDPISEHNRLYWYRQTLGQGPEFLTYFQNEAQLEKSRLLSDRFSAERPKGSFSTLEIQRTEQGDSAMYLCASSFSLDGSLNTFGSGTRLTVV.

The chain is built from TRBV7-9 and TRBJ2-5, with D unclear. Trimming stripped 3 bases from V and 1 base from J, with 9 bases between. Germline V gene data show CDR1 as SEHNR and CDR2 as FQNEAQ (reference sequence). CDR3 length: 14 residues. In nucleotides, the CDR3 is TGTGCCAGCAGCTTGTCAGGTTTCCAAGAGACCCAGTACTTC. Its protein product is CASSLSGFQETQYF.

The CDR3 reads CAAKPTGQLNTEAFF. The CDR3 DNA follows: TGTGCCGCCAAGCCCACGGGACAGCTGAACACTGAAGCTTTCTTT. The V call is TRBV10-3, the J call TRBJ1-1; 7 positions agree with TRBD1. There are 15 residues in the CDR3. Unmatched junction bases numbered 12, after V lost 11 bases and J lost 0 bases. From germline, CDR1 is ENHRY and CDR2 SYGVKD.

This sequence joins TRBV24-1 and TRBJ1-5, with 7 nucleotides matching TRBD1. The germline V gene has CDR1 KGHDR and CDR2 SFDVKD. V gave up 3 bases and J gave up 4 bases; unmatched junction bases: 2. The CDR3 extends over 14 amino acids. As DNA, the CDR3 is TGTGCCACCAGTGATCGACAGGGAAATCAGCCCCAGCATTTT. Translating gives CATSDRQGNQPQHF.

The rearrangement joins TRBV25-1 to TRBJ1-4; D possibly corresponds to TRBD1 (5 bases). From germline, CDR1 is MGHDK and CDR2 SYGVNS. The V gene lost 8 bases and the J gene lost 2 bases, with 9 bases spanning the gap. The CDR3 is 13 residues long. Here the CDR3 reads CASQEGTNEKLFF. The CDR3 nucleotides read TGTGCCAGCCAGGAGGGGACTAATGAAAAACTGTTTTTT.

The chain combines TRBV28 with TRBJ1-5; no firm D call. Germline V CDR1 and CDR2: MDHEN, SYDVKM. The length of the CDR3 is 15 residues. V was shortened by 5 bases and J by 1 base, with 12 bases between the two germline ends. The CDR3 sequence is CASSGSPISNQPQHF. The DNA for the CDR3 is TGTGCCAGCAGTGGATCTCCTATAAGCAATCAGCCCCAGCATTTT.

The J gene is TRBJ2-1, the V gene TRBV5-5; maybe TRBD1 (5 bases). V was cut by 4 bases and J by 0 bases, with 14 bases left in between. CDR3 size: 16 residues. CDR1 is SGHKS and CDR2 is YYEKEE in the germline V gene (reference sequence). The CDR3 DNA follows: TGTGCCAGCAGCATTAGACAGACAAGCTCCTACAATGAGCAGTTCTTC. It yields the protein CASSIRQTSSYNEQFF.

This chain joins TRBV4-1 and TRBJ2-7; tentatively, D is TRBD1 (6 bases). Between the trimmed V and J ends, which lost 0 bases and 3 bases, there was a span of 12 bases. This CDR3 comprises 15 residues. Germline V CDR1 and CDR2: MGHRA, YSYEKL. The CDR3 spells CASSQDSTGNYEQYF. In DNA form, the CDR3 reads TGCGCCAGCAGCCAAGATAGTACAGGGAACTACGAGCAGTACTTC.